Listed here is a single T cell receptor beta chain. Its antigen is currently unknown. The entry originates in a study of vaccination and CD4 T cells after COVID-19. Study-level background: Six males and four females constituted the convalescent cohort, two of whom were Hispanic. Investigators drew the post-COVID samples a median roughly 98 days after diagnosis, with a range of 35 to 161.

Trimming took 7 bases from V and 0 from J; bases not matched to a gene: 24. The germline V gene encodes CDR1 DFQATT and CDR2 SNEGSKA (reference sequence). The CDR3 contains 21 residues. TCRdb re-derived calls from the PCR reads in MiXCR, one entry per CDR3 protein. The repertoire holds about 20,000 distinct CDR3 sequences, with roughly 63% as singletons. Study-level findings and limits: Spike mono-reactivity marked 304 of 307 vaccine-specific clones in convalescent patients.

This sample comprised CD4+ T cells from blood, obtained after SARS-CoV-2 vaccination. V is TRBV20-1 and J is TRBJ2-3; 11 bases agree with TRBD2. The TCR comes from a human donor who had recovered from COVID-19. In DNA form, the CDR3 reads TGCAGTGTTACGCCTCCTATAACTAGCGGGAGTGGTGCCCAAAGCACAGATACGCAGTATTTT. Protein: CSVTPPITSGSGAQSTDTQYF.